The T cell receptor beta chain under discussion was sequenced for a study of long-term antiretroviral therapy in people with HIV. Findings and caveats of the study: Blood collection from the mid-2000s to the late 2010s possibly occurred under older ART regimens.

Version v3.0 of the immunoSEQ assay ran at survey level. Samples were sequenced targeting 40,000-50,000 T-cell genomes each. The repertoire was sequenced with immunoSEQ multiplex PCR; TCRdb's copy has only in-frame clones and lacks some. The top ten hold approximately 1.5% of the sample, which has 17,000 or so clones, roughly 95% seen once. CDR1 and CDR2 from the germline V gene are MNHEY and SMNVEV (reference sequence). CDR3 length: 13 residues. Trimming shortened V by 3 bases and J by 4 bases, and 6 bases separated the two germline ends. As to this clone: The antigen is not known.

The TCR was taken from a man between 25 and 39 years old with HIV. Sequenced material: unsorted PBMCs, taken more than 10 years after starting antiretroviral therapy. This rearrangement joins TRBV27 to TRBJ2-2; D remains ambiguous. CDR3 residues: CASSLAFTGELFF. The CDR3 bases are TGTGCCAGCAGTTTGGCCTTCACCGGGGAGCTGTTTTTT.